The source of this T cell receptor (beta chain) is a study of CD8 T cells in Susac syndrome (dated by TCRdb to the late 2010s). For context, the study as a whole: Whether CD8+ T cell activation and differentiation in Susac syndrome was antigen driven was tested using repertoire sequencing.

What the research found in general, with its limitations: The number of individuals in the TCR sequencing and HLA analysis was recognized as being relatively small.

As concerns this clonotype: The clone's antigen remains unknown. No much larger clone exists at a distance of one base, and base qualities are not known.

Peripheral blood CD8+ and CD4+ T cells from healthy donors, Susac syndrome patients and multiple sclerosis patients were profiled by high-throughput TCR beta sequencing. The multiple sclerosis controls were treatment-naive patients whose relapsing-remitting disease, either stable or active, fulfilled the revised McDonald criteria. Bulk CD8+ and CD4+ T cells were purified by magnetic negative isolation, whereas CD8+ TEMRA cells were enriched by FACS. Blood was drawn into EDTA tubes, processed within 24 hours, and PBMCs were isolated by density gradient centrifugation. PBMCs destined for TCR sequencing were cryopreserved in liquid nitrogen and later thawed in a 37 °C water bath. A purity of at least 90% was achieved for sorted or isolated CD4+, CD8+ and CD8+ TEMRA cells. RNA was extracted using the RNeasy kit, and about 0.45 to 1 ug of the RNA was reverse transcribed with random hexamers. TCR beta CDR3 regions were amplified with the immunoSEQ multiplex PCR assay covering 54 Vbeta and 13 Jbeta segments. PCR amplification bias was corrected by using a synthetic template baseline for primer optimization and computational correction. Processing in the source paper ran as follows. Reads were annotated to V, D and J genes according to IMGT and were analyzed with immunoSEQ Analyzer, with only productive sequences retained. Clonality was calculated as one minus the Shannon entropy normalized by log2 of the number of productive unique sequences. For each patient and control, public and private clones were evaluated among the 100 most prevalent clones. Susac-specific clones were defined as absent from healthy and MS cohorts, over a thousand published viral clones and other ImmuneACCESS disease sequences. TCRdb reran the public reads through fastp at Q25 and MiXCR, keeping productive beta chains. Duplicate CDR3 protein sequences are folded into a single record with the most common DNA and genes. TCRdb, not the authors, supplied the V and J calls. The sample has over 200,000 distinct CDR3 sequences on record, 95% of them singletons. Approximately 0.08% of the sample goes to the ten largest clones.

A distance of 14 bases separates the germline ends of V and J, which lose 0 bases and 12 bases respectively. Per the germline V gene (reference sequence), DFQATT is the CDR1 and SNEGSKA is the CDR2. Inclusive of the bounding cysteine and phenylalanine, the CDR3 is 12 residues long. CDR3 DNA is the only sequence kept; it has 36 bases, read in frame from the first base. The rearrangement combines TRBV20-1 with TRBJ1-2; the D gene cannot be resolved reliably. The sample comprised CD4+ T cells from PBMCs. The receptor was isolated from a human donor with multiple sclerosis. The nucleotides are TGCAGTGCTAGAGATATAGGGTCGGTCGACACCTTC. Its translation reads: CSARDIGSVDTF.